The present T cell receptor beta chain was sequenced within a study of technical replicates of blood from a few donors. The CDR3 runs 17 residues. The germline V gene encodes CDR1 LNHDA and CDR2 SQIVND (reference sequence). V dropped 1 base and J dropped 3 bases, with 19 bases sitting between them. Using immunoSEQ multiplex PCR, the repertoire was profiled, and TCRdb retains in-frame clones only, with some absent. There are under 90,000 clones in the sample; 85% to 95% occur only once, and roughly 0.25% lies in the top ten. This clonotype was sampled from a human donor in good health. Source material: T cells isolated from PBMCs. This chain uses TRBV19 with TRBJ2-7, with a possible D match to TRBD1 (5 bases). The CDR3 reads CASSIVGPTGGGYEQYF. Here the CDR3 DNA reads TGTGCCAGTAGTATAGTAGGGCCCACAGGCGGCGGCTACGAGCAGTACTTC.